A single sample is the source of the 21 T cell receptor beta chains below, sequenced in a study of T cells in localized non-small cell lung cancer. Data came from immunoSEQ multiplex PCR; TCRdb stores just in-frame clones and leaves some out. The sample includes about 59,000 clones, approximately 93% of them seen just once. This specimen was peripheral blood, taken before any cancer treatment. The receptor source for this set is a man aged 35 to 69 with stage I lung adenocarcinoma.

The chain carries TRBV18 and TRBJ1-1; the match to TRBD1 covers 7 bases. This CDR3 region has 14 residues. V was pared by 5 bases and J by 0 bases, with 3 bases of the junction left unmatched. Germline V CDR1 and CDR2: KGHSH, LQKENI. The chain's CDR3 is CASSRDRLNTEAFF. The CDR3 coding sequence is TGTGCCAGCTCAAGGGACAGATTGAACACTGAAGCTTTCTTT.

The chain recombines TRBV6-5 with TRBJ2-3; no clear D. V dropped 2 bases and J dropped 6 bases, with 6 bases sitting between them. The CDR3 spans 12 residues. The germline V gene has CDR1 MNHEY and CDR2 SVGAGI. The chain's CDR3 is CASSYDRDTQYF. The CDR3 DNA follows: TGTGCCAGCAGTTACGACCGGGATACGCAGTATTTT.

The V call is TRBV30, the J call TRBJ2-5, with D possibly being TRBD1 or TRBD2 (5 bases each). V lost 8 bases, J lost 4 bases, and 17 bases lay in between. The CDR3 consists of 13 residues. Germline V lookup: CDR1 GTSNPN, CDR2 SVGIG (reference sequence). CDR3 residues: CATGQFFLETQYF. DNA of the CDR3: TGTGCCACGGGGCAGTTTTTTTTAGAGACCCAGTACTTC.

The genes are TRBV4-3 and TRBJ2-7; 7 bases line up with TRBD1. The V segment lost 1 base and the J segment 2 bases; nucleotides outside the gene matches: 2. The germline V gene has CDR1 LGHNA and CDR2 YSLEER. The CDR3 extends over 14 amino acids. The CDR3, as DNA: TGCGCCAGCAGCCAAGTTAGGGGGCCCTACGAGCAGTACTTC. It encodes CASSQVRGPYEQYF.

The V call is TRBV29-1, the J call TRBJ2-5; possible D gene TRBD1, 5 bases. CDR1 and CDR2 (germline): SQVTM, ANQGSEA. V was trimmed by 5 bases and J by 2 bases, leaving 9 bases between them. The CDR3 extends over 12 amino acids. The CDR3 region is CSVSRAQETQYF. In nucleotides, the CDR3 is TGCAGCGTTTCCAGGGCGCAAGAGACCCAGTACTTC. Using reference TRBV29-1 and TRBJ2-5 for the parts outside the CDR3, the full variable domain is SAVISQKPSRDICQRGTSLTIQCQVDSQVTMMFWYRQQPGQSLTLIATANQGSEATYESGFVIDKFPISRPNLTFSTLTVSNMSPEDSSIYLCSVSRAQETQYFGPGTRLLVL.

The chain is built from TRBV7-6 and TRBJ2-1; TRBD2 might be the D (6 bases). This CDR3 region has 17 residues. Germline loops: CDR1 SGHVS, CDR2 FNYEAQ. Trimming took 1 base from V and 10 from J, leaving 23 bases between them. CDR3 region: CASSLDSASAGSGEQFF. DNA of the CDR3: TGTGCCAGCAGCTTAGACTCGGCTAGCGCGGGGAGCGGGGAGCAGTTCTTC. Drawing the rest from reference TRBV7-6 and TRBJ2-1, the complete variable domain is GAGVSQSPRYKVTKRGQDVALRCDPISGHVSLYWYRQALGQGPEFLTYFNYEAQQDKSGLPNDRFSAERPEGSISTLTIQRTEQRDSAMYRCASSLDSASAGSGEQFFGPGTRLTVL.

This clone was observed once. This CDR3 reads CASRPPSGALGYTF. CDR3 in DNA: TGTGCCAGTAGACCACCTTCAGGAGCCCTTGGCTACACCTTC. The J gene is TRBJ1-2, the V gene TRBV19; D is unclear. The CDR3 is 14 residues long. CDR1 and CDR2 (germline): LNHDA, SQIVND (reference sequence). The germline V and J ends were trimmed by 6 bases and 7 bases, with 18 bases remaining between them. Drawing the rest from reference TRBV19 and TRBJ1-2, the complete variable domain is DGGITQSPKYLFRKEGQNVTLSCEQNLNHDAMYWYRQDPGQGLRLIYYSQIVNDFQKGDIAEGYSVSREKKESFPLTVTSAQKNPTAFYLCASRPPSGALGYTFGSGTRLTVV.

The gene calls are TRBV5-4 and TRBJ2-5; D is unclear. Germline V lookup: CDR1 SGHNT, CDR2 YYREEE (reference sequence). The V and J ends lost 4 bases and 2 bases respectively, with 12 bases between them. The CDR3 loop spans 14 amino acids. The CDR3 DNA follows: TGTGCCAGCAGCCTTGACCTGGGGCAAGAGACCCAGTACTTC. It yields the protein CASSLDLGQETQYF.

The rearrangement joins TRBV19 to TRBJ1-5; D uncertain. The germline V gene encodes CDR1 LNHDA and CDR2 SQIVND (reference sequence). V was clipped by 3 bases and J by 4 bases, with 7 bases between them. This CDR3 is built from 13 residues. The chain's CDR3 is CASSIKTNQPQHF. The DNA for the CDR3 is TGTGCCAGTAGTATTAAGACGAATCAGCCCCAGCATTTT.

CDR3 region: CASSPVAGVIQETQYF. For the CDR3, the DNA is TGCGCCAGCAGCCCCGTAGCGGGAGTTATACAAGAGACCCAGTACTTC. This rearrangement joins TRBV5-1 to TRBJ2-5, with 9 bases aligning to TRBD2. V shed 4 bases, J shed 2 bases, and the junction held 9 bases outside the gene matches. Germline CDR1 and CDR2: SGHRS and YFSETQ. CDR3 length: 16 residues.

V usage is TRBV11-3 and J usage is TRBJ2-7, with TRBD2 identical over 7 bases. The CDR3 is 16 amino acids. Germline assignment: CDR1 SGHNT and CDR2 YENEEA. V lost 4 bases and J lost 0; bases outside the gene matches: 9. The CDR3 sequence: CASSSWTASGSYEQYF. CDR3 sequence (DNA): TGTGCCAGCAGCTCCTGGACGGCTAGCGGCTCCTACGAGCAGTACTTC.

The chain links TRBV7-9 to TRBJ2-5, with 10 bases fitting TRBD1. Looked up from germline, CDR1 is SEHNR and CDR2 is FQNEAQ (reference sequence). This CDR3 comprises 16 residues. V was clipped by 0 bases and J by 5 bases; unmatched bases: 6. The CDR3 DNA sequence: TGTGCCAGCAGCTTAGCGAAGACAGGGGGCAGGGAGACCCAGTACTTC. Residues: CASSLAKTGGRETQYF.

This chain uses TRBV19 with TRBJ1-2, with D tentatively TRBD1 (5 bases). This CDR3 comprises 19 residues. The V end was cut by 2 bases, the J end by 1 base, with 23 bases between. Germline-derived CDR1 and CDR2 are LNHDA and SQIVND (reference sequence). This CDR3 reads CASSIKVSRTRGDNYGYTF. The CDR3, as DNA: TGTGCCAGTAGTATAAAGGTCTCCCGGACAAGGGGAGATAACTATGGCTACACCTTC.

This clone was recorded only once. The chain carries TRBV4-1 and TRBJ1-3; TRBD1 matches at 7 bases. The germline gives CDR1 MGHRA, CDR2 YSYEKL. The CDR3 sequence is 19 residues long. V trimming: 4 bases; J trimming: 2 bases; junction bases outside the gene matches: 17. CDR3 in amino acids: CASSPYTIGQEGAGNTIYF. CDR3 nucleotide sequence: TGCGCCAGCAGCCCTTATACCATTGGACAGGAGGGCGCTGGAAACACCATATATTTT.

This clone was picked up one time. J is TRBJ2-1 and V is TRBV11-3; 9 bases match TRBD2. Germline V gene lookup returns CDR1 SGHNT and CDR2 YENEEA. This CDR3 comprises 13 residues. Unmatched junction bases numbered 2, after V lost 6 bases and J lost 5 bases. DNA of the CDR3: TGTGCCAGCAGTCGACTAGCGGACAATGAGCAGTTCTTC. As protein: CASSRLADNEQFF.

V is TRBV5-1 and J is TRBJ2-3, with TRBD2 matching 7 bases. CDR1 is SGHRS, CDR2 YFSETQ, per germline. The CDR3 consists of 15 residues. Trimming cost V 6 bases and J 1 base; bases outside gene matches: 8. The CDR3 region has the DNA TGCGCCAGCACCCGAGGGACTATCGGCACAGATACGCAGTATTTT. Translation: CASTRGTIGTDTQYF.

The CDR3 here is CASSVYDGGSTEAFF. The CDR3 DNA reads TGTGCCAGCAGTGTTTACGACGGGGGGAGCACTGAAGCTTTCTTT. The V gene is TRBV6-5, the J gene TRBJ1-1; perhaps TRBD1 as D (5 bases). Per the germline V gene, CDR1 is MNHEY and CDR2 is SVGAGI. The CDR3 is made up of 15 amino acids. V gave up 5 bases and J gave up 4 bases, with 17 bases separating them.

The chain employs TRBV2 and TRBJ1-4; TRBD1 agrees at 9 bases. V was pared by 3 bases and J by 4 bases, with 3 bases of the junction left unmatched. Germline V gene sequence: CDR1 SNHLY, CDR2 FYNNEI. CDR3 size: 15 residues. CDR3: CASSETGGFNEKLFF. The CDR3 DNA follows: TGTGCCAGCAGTGAGACAGGGGGTTTTAATGAAAAACTGTTTTTT.

The CDR3 region is CASAVGLNEKLFF. CDR3 in DNA: TGTGCCAGCGCCGTAGGGCTTAATGAAAAACTGTTTTTT. The genes are TRBV5-4 and TRBJ1-4; D remains unclear. Germline V CDR1 and CDR2: SGHNT, YYREEE (reference sequence). CDR3 length: 13 amino acids. Deletions cut 7 bases from V and 4 bases from J, with 11 bases between.

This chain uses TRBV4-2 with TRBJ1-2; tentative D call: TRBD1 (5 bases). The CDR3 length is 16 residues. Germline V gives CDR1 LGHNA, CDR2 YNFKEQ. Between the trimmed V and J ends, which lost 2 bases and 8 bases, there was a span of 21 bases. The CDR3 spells CASSQKVGGGVDGYTF. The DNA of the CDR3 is TGTGCCAGCAGCCAAAAAGTGGGTGGGGGAGTAGACGGCTACACCTTC.

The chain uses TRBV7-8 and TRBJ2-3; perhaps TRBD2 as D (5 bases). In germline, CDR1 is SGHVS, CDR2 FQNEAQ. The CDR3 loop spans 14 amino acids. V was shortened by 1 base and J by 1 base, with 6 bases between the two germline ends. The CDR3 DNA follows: TGTGCCAGCAGCTTAGTGCGGGGCACAGATACGCAGTATTTT. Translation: CASSLVRGTDTQYF.